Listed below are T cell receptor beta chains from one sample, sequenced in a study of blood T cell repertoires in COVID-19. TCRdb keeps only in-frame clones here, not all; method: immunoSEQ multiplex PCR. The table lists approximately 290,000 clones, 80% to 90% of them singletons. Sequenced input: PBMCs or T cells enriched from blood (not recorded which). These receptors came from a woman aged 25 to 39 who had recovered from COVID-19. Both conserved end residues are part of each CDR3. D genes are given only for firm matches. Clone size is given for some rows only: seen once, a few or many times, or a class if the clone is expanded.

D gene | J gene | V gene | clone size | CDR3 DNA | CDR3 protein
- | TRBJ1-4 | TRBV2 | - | TGTGCCACCCGGGGACTTCCTAATGAAAAACTGTTTTTT | CATRGLPNEKLFF
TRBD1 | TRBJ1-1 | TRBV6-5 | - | TGTGCCAGCAACACAGGGGAGAACACTGAAGCTTTCTTT | CASNTGENTEAFF
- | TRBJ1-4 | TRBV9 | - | TGTGCCAGCAGCGGAGGGAGTAGCGATGAAAAACTGTTTTTT | CASSGGSSDEKLFF
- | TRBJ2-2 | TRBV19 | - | TGTGCCAGTAGTATAGGCTGGCACACCGGGGAGCTGTTTTTT | CASSIGWHTGELFF
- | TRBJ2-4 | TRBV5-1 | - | TGCGCCAGCAGCCCACGGGACATGTATGGGAACATTCAGTACTTC | CASSPRDMYGNIQYF
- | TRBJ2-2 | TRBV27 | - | TGTGCCATCCCGGGACACCGCCCCGGGGAGCTGTTTTTT | CAIPGHRPGELFF
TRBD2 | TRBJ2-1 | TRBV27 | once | TGTGCCAGCAGCGGACTAGCGGGATACAATGAGCAGTTCTTC | CASSGLAGYNEQFF
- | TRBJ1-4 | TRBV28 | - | TGTGCCAGCACCCATTTTGCAACTAATGAAAAACTGTTTTTT | CASTHFATNEKLFF
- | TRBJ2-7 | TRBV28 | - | TGTGCCAGCAGTGGAGGGACAGTACTTCGCTACGAGCAGTACTTC | CASSGGTVLRYEQYF
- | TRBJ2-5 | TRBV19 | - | TGTGCCAGTAGTACCTCCAGGGGAGAGACCCAGTACTTC | CASSTSRGETQYF
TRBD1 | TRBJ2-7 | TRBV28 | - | TGTGCCGGACCGAGGGGGACAGGGGGCTCCGAGCAGTACTTC | CAGPRGTGGSEQYF
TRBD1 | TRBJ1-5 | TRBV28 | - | TGTGCCAGCAGCCTCCCCGCTCAGGGGGTCGGCAATCAGCCCCAGCATTTT | CASSLPAQGVGNQPQHF
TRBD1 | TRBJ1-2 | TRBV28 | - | TGTGCCAGCAGTTACAGGGGGCGCATGGGCTACACCTTC | CASSYRGRMGYTF
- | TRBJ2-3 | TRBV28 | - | TGTGCCAGCAGTGCGATGGGGCAAAGTACGCAGTATTTT | CASSAMGQSTQYF
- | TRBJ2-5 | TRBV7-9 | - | TGTGCCAGCAGCTCACCGGGGGGCGAAGAGACCCAGTACTTC | CASSSPGGEETQYF
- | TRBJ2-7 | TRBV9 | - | TGTGCCAGCAGCGTAGAGCGGGGAGGACAGGGAAGCGAGCAGTACTTC | CASSVERGGQGSEQYF
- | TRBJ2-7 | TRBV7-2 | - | TGTGCCAGCAGCTTATCTGGACACCCTTACGAGCAGTACTTC | CASSLSGHPYEQYF
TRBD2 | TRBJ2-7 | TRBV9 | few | TGTGCCAGCAGCGCCGGATTAGCGGGACCCTACGAGCAGTACTTC | CASSAGLAGPYEQYF
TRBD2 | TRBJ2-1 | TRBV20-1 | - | TGCAGTGCTAGTAGACTAGCGGGGTACAATGAGCAGTTCTTC | CSASRLAGYNEQFF
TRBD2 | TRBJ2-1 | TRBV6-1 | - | TGTGCCAGCAGTGAAAGGGGGACTAGCGGGGGCTCCTACAATGAGCAGTTCTTC | CASSERGTSGGSYNEQFF
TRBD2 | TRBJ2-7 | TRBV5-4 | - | TGTGCCAGCAGCTTGGGGCTAGCGGCAAACCCAACCTACGAGCAGTACTTC | CASSLGLAANPTYEQYF
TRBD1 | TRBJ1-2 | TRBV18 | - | TGTGCCAGCTTCTCTTCCTTCGGACAGGGGAATAGGGGCTACACCTTC | CASFSSFGQGNRGYTF